This TCR beta chain was sequenced during a study of shared clonotypes between healthy human individuals. Regarding the study as a whole: Non-shared clonotypes displayed generation probabilities falling below those of clonotypes present in all four donors. Larger richness was generally estimated for naive than memory subsets.

Naivety among CD8 cells was defined by CD45RO negativity and positive CCR7 selection, thereby excluding terminally differentiated effector memory CD45RA+ cells. The length of the CDR3 is 17 residues. Germline loops: CDR1 SEHNR, CDR2 FQNEAQ (reference sequence). Germline trimming cut 4 bases from V and 3 bases from J; bases unmatched to any gene: 10. The DNA input per sorted-subset replicate PCR was 200 ng, corresponding to some 30,000 T cell genomes. TCRdb keeps only in-frame clones here, not all; method: immunoSEQ multiplex PCR. The repertoire holds some 2,100,000 clones, with just over 90% as singletons. This clone appeared once. What it recognizes is unknown.

The specimen was naive CD8+ T cells from PBMCs. The rearrangement joins TRBV7-9 to TRBJ2-7; 12 positions agree with TRBD2. The receptor was derived from a man between 18 and 35 years old in good health. Some clones in this sample may be carry-over from other donors' samples. The CDR3 sequence: CASSSLTSGRKSYEQYF. Written as DNA, the CDR3 is TGTGCCAGCAGCTCCCTAACTAGCGGGAGGAAGAGCTACGAGCAGTACTTC.